The 21 T cell receptor beta chains in this list originate from one sample, sequenced in a study of response to subunit inactivated influenza vaccine. Using its own MiXCR run on the RT-PCR reads, TCRdb lists one record per CDR3 protein. The table shows a few hundred thousand distinct CDR3 sequences, with approximately 6.9% occurring only once. The source was PBMCs from blood, collected around 25 months after vaccination. These receptors all come from a man aged 50-75 years who received an inactivated influenza vaccine.

This clonotype was counted only a few times. The chain recombines TRBV20-1 with TRBJ1-2; unclear D gene. CDR1 DFQATT and CDR2 SNEGSKA come from the germline V gene (reference sequence). The V end was cut by 5 bases, the J end by 4 bases, with 17 bases between. The CDR3 extends over 14 amino acids. The CDR3 coding sequence is TGCAGTGCTTCACGGGAGGGTACTGGCTATGGCTACACCTTC. Translation: CSASREGTGYGYTF.

This clonotype was found many times. J is TRBJ2-3 and V is TRBV20-1; TRBD2 matches 11 bases. V lost 6 bases to trimming and J lost 6 bases; unmatched junction nucleotides: 11. Germline CDR1 and CDR2: DFQATT and SNEGSKA (reference sequence). The CDR3 sequence is 15 residues long. CDR3 in DNA: TGCAGTGCGAAAGGGACTAGCGGACAACAGGATACGCAGTATTTT. Translated: CSAKGTSGQQDTQYF.

This clonotype has a handful of counts. The chain joins TRBV5-5 to TRBJ1-2; 10 bases line up with TRBD1. V lost 3 bases and J lost 8; bases outside the gene matches: 7. The CDR3 totals 14 residues. Germline values: CDR1 SGHKS, CDR2 YYEKEE (reference sequence). CDR3 in DNA: TGTGCCAGCAGCTCGACAGGGGGCCTATCCGGCTACACCTTC. As protein: CASSSTGGLSGYTF.

This clonotype was seen more than once but under ten times. The chain links TRBV5-1 to TRBJ1-2; D not resolved. V was pared by 3 bases and J by 5 bases, with 14 bases between. This CDR3 is built from 14 residues. Germline V lookup: CDR1 SGHRS, CDR2 YFSETQ. The CDR3 protein is CASSSPDGIYGYTF. For the CDR3, the DNA is TGCGCCAGCAGCTCGCCGGACGGAATTTATGGCTACACCTTC.

A word on this clonotype: Being one base from a much bigger clone, this may be a read error. The chain couples TRBV3-1 to TRBJ2-1; TRBD2 agrees at 14 bases. The CDR3 length is 17 residues. CDR1 and CDR2 from the germline V gene are LGHDT and YNNKEL (reference sequence). Here the CDR3 reads CTSSLTSGRASYNEQFF. DNA for the CDR3: TGTACCAGCAGCCTGACTAGCGGGAGGGCCTCATACAATGAGCAGTTCTTC.

This clonotype was detected ten times or more. This chain uses TRBV20-1 with TRBJ2-1; 7 bases align to TRBD2. The CDR3 runs to 18 residues. The V segment lost 0 bases and the J segment 4 bases; nucleotides outside the gene matches: 15. Germline CDR1 and CDR2: DFQATT and SNEGSKA (reference sequence). CDR3 in amino acids: CSARDSQGIWGGYNEQFF. CDR3 bases: TGCAGTGCTAGAGATTCGCAGGGAATATGGGGGGGGTACAATGAGCAGTTCTTC.

Many counts were recorded for this clonotype. CDR3: CASSPIQGVQETQYF. The CDR3 DNA follows: TGTGCCAGCTCTCCCATTCAGGGAGTACAAGAGACCCAGTACTTC. The chain is built from TRBV18 and TRBJ2-5, with D perhaps assigned TRBD1 or TRBD2 (5 bases each). Germline lookup yields CDR1 KGHSH and CDR2 LQKENI. This CDR3 region has 15 residues. V was trimmed by 6 bases and J by 2 bases, leaving 16 bases between them.

The chain combines TRBV20-1 with TRBJ2-2, with 8 positions matching TRBD1. CDR1 DFQATT and CDR2 SNEGSKA come from the germline V gene (reference sequence). The length of the CDR3 is 14 residues. V lost 4 bases and J lost 0; bases outside the gene matches: 1. The CDR3 DNA follows: TGCAGTGCTACACAGGGGGCGAACACCGGGGAGCTGTTTTTT. The encoded protein is CSATQGANTGELFF.

The chain combines TRBV11-2 with TRBJ2-3, with TRBD2 matching 10 bases. V lost 3 bases and J lost 4; bases outside the gene matches: 13. This CDR3 is 18 amino acids long. Germline values: CDR1 SGHAT, CDR2 FQNNGV. CDR3 DNA sequence: TGTGCCAGCAGCTTTAGGCCCACTGGGCTAGCGGGGGCAGATACGCAGTATTTT. Protein: CASSFRPTGLAGADTQYF. Full variable domain (rest looked up from reference TRBV11-2 and TRBJ2-3): EAGVAQSPRYKIIEKRQSVAFWCNPISGHATLYWYQQILGQGPKLLIQFQNNGVVDDSQLPKDRFSAERLKGVDSTLKIQPAKLEDSAVYLCASSFRPTGLAGADTQYFGPGTRLTVL.

This clonotype was recorded many times. V and J are TRBV7-9 and TRBJ2-3, with D uncertain. This CDR3 region has 12 residues. Trimming took off 4 bases at V and 8 bases at J, with 10 bases between the two ends. In germline, CDR1 is SEHNR, CDR2 FQNEAQ (reference sequence). The CDR3 coding sequence is TGTGCCAGCAGCTCCGGCTCGGGTACGCAGTATTTT. Translating gives CASSSGSGTQYF.

This clonotype was detected many times. The V gene is TRBV20-1, the J gene TRBJ2-5; a possible D gene is TRBD1 (5 bases). The ends were cut back, 6 bases at V and 6 bases at J, with 17 bases in the middle. Per germline, CDR1 DFQATT and CDR2 SNEGSKA (reference sequence). This CDR3 region has 13 residues. For the CDR3, the DNA is TGCAGTGCAATGTATGCAGGGTTAAAGACCCAGTACTTC. Translating gives CSAMYAGLKTQYF.

This clonotype was picked up a small number of times. The chain recombines TRBV10-3 with TRBJ2-7; 12 bases agree with TRBD1. CDR1 is ENHRY and CDR2 is SYGVKD in the germline V gene. This CDR3 is built from 16 residues. After removal of 0 bases from V and 5 bases from J, the junction contained 5 bases not matched to a gene. CDR3 nucleotides: TGTGCCATCAGTGAGTCCACCGGGACAGGGGGCCACGAGCAGTACTTC. Protein sequence: CAISESTGTGGHEQYF.

This clonotype has a handful of counts. This chain connects TRBV28 to TRBJ2-1; TRBD2 might be the D (6 bases). The CDR3 has 14 residues. CDR1 and CDR2 (germline): MDHEN, SYDVKM. Trimming pared 5 bases from V and 3 bases from J, leaving 11 bases between. The CDR3 reads CASSRSGYYNEQFF. CDR3 DNA: TGTGCCAGCAGTCGTAGCGGATACTACAATGAGCAGTTCTTC.

This sequence joins TRBV5-4 and TRBJ2-1; 15 bases align to TRBD2. The germline V gene encodes CDR1 SGHNT and CDR2 YYREEE (reference sequence). CDR3 length: 18 amino acids. With 4 bases clipped from V and 3 bases from J, the junction kept 8 bases outside the gene matches. CDR3 sequence (DNA): TGTGCCAGCAGCGGCGGGACTAGCGGGGGGTTCGGCTACAATGAGCAGTTCTTC. This translates into CASSGGTSGGFGYNEQFF.

This clonotype was seen a few times. V usage is TRBV4-2 and J usage is TRBJ2-3; D is uncertain. V lost 2 bases and J lost 0, with 15 bases in between. CDR3 length: 17 amino acids. In germline, CDR1 is LGHNA, CDR2 YNFKEQ. CDR3 sequence: CASSQQTTLASTDTQYF. The CDR3 nucleotides read TGTGCCAGCAGCCAACAAACTACTCTGGCGAGCACAGATACGCAGTATTTT.

This rearrangement joins TRBV4-2 to TRBJ1-2; D is possibly TRBD1 (6 bases). With 1 base removed from V and 4 bases from J, the gap between germline ends came to 10 bases. This CDR3 region has 14 residues. CDR1 and CDR2 from the germline V gene are LGHNA and YNFKEQ. This chain's CDR3 is CASSQADRLYGYTF. CDR3 DNA: TGTGCCAGCAGCCAAGCGGACAGACTCTATGGCTACACCTTC.

This clonotype occurred many times. The rearrangement joins TRBV7-2 to TRBJ2-7; 13 bases agree with TRBD2. The germline V gene encodes CDR1 SGHTA and CDR2 FQGNSA. This CDR3 contains 14 residues. The junction had 3 bases not matched to a gene; V was cut back by 4 bases and J by 6 bases. The chain's CDR3 is CASSSTSGGFEQYF. DNA for the CDR3: TGTGCCAGCAGCTCGACTAGCGGGGGGTTCGAGCAGTACTTC.

This clonotype was detected only a few times. The chain joins TRBV5-5 to TRBJ2-7; D perhaps matches TRBD2 (6 bases). CDR3 length equals 16 residues. The germline gives CDR1 SGHKS, CDR2 YYEKEE (reference sequence). V lost 2 bases to trimming and J lost 3 bases, with 18 bases between them. The CDR3 nucleotides are TGTGCCAGCAGCTTCGGGAGCCAGACCACCCACTACGAGCAGTACTTC. The encoded protein is CASSFGSQTTHYEQYF.

This clonotype was detected ten times or more. This chain links TRBV27 with TRBJ2-2, with 10 bases aligning to TRBD2. The CDR3 totals 15 residues. CDR1 is MNHEY, CDR2 SMNVEV, per germline (reference sequence). Losses at the gene ends were 3 bases for V and 4 bases for J; bases not matched to a gene: 2. The CDR3: CASSFASGGTGELFF. The CDR3 nucleotides are TGTGCCAGCAGTTTCGCTAGCGGGGGCACCGGGGAGCTGTTTTTT.

At least ten counts were recorded for this clonotype. This chain joins TRBV7-2 and TRBJ2-5; D is undetermined. V was shortened by 5 bases and J by 5 bases, with 12 bases between the two germline ends. The germline CDR1 and CDR2 sequences are SGHTA and FQGNSA. The CDR3 runs 13 residues. CDR3 coding DNA: TGTGCCAGCAGCCCCGCGAGTAGGGAGACCCAGTACTTC. It specifies CASSPASRETQYF.

This sequence joins TRBV20-1 and TRBJ2-5; TRBD1 agrees at 9 bases. V gave up 5 bases and J gave up 5 bases; unmatched junction bases: 9. The CDR3 sequence is 14 residues long. Germline loops: CDR1 DFQATT, CDR2 SNEGSKA (reference sequence). The DNA for the CDR3 is TGCAGTGCTCCCGACAGGGGGATACGGGAGACCCAGTACTTC. This encodes CSAPDRGIRETQYF.